Sequencing of this TCR beta chain was carried out in a study of Ad26.COV2.S vaccination and SARS-CoV-2 variants. Assay: immunoSEQ multiplex PCR; the TCRdb copy retains only in-frame clones and omits some. This sample has roughly 450,000 clones, with more than 80% found just once. The sample holds one count of this clone. As for treatment: about 20 received Ad26.COV2.S at low or high dose, single or two shots; about 5 received placebo; per-sample allocation not given. Sampling happened 63 days after the first vaccine or placebo injection. Germline V gene data show CDR1 as ENHRY and CDR2 as SYGVKD. Trimming cost V 4 bases and J 3 bases, with 9 bases left between them. The CDR3 is 13 residues long.

This specimen consisted of peripheral blood, obtained in a trial of Ad26.COV2.S vaccine versus placebo. This sequence joins TRBV10-3 and TRBJ1-2, with D perhaps matching TRBD1 (5 bases). The sequence was obtained from a person between 18 and 60 years old who received the Ad26.COV2.S COVID-19 vaccine or a placebo. CDR3: CAISGGTDYGYTF. The CDR3 nucleotides read TGTGCCATCAGTGGAGGGACGGACTATGGCTACACCTTC.